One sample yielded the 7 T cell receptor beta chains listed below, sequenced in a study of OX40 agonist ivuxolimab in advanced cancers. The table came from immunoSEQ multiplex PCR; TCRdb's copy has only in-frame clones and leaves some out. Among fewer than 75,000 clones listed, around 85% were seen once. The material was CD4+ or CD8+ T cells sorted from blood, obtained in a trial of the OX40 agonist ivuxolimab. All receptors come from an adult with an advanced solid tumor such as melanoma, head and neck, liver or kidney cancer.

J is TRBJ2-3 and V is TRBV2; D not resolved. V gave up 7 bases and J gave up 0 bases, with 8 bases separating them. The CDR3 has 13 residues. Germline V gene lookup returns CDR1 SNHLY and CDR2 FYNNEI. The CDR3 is CASMWGSTDTQYF. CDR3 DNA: TGTGCCAGCATGTGGGGTAGCACAGATACGCAGTATTTT.

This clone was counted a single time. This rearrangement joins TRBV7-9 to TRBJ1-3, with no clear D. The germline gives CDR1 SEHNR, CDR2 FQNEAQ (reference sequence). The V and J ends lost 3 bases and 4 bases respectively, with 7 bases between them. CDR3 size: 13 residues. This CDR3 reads CASSLGPGNTIYF. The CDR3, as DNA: TGTGCCAGCAGCTTGGGTCCCGGAAACACCATATATTTT.

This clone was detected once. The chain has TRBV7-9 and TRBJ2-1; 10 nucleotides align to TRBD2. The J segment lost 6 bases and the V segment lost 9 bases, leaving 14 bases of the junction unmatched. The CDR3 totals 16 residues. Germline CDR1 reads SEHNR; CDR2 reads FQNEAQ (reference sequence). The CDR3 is CASQLRSAGGTNEQFF. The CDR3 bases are TGTGCCAGTCAGCTTAGGTCAGCGGGAGGGACCAATGAGCAGTTCTTC.

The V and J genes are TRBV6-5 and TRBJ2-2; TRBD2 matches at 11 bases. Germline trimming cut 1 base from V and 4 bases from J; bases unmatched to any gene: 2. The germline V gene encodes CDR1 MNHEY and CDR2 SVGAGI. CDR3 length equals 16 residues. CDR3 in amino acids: CASSYYSGGGTGELFF. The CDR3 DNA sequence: TGTGCCAGCAGTTACTATAGCGGGGGGGGCACCGGGGAGCTGTTTTTT.

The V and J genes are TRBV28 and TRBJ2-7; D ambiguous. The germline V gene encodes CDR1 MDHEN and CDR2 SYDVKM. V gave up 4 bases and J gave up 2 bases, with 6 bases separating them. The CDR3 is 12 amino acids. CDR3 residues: CASSSGAYEQYF. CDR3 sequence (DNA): TGTGCCAGCAGTTCAGGAGCCTACGAGCAGTACTTC.

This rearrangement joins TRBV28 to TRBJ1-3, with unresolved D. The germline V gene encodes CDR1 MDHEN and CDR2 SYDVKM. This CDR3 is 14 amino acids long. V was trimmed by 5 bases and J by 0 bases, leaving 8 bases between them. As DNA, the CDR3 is TGTGCCAGCAGTCCAACCTTCTCTGGAAACACCATATATTTT. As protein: CASSPTFSGNTIYF.

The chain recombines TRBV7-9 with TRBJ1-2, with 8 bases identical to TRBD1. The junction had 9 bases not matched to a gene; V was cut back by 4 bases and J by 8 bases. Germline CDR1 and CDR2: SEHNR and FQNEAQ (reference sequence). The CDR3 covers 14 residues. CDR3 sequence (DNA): TGTGCCAGCAGCTCATTCAGGGGGCGCGGGGGCTACACCTTC. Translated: CASSSFRGRGGYTF.